This TCR beta chain was recorded in a study of blood T cell repertoires in COVID-19. About the research overall: Whether acute or convalescent, the COVID-19 samples came from the United States, Italy and Spain. T cells, B-cell-depleted T cells, or PBMCs supplied cDNA or gDNA.

This clone came up a few times. In the source study's methods: Amplification from reference gene primers served as the basis for estimated nucleated cell counts. Only in-frame clones appear in the TCRdb table, and some are missing; sequencing was by immunoSEQ multiplex PCR. That table is the source of V, J and clone size, and D and trimming were worked out from the DNA. This table holds about 120,000 clones, under 80% found once. The germline V gene has CDR1 SGHRS and CDR2 YFSETQ. J lost 4 bases, V lost 2 bases, and 8 bases had no gene match. The length of the CDR3 is 15 residues. The material sequenced was peripheral blood. V and J are TRBV5-1 and TRBJ2-5, with 7 bases aligning to TRBD1. This clonotype originated in a man aged 50 to 59 with acute or convalescent COVID-19. The CDR3 reads CASSFTTGWSETQYF. The CDR3 nucleotides are TGCGCCAGCAGCTTCACGACAGGGTGGTCAGAGACCCAGTACTTC.